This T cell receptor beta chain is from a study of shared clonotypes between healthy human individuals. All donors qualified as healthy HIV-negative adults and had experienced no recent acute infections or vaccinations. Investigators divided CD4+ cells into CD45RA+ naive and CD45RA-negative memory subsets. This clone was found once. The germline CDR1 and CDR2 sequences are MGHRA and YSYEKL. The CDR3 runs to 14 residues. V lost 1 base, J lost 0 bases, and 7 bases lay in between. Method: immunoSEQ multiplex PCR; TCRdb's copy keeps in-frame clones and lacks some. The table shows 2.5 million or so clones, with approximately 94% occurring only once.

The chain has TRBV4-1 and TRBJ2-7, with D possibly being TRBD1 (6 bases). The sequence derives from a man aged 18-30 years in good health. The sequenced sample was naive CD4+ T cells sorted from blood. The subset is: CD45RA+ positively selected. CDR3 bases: TGCGCCAGCAGCCAAGGGACAGCCTCCTACGAGCAGTACTTC. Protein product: CASSQGTASYEQYF.